A single sample is the source of the 23 T cell receptor beta chains below, sequenced in a study of PD-L1 blockade in urothelial cancer. Method: immunoSEQ multiplex PCR; TCRdb's copy keeps in-frame clones and lacks some. The data contain about 30,000 clones, roughly 80% of them singletons. Specimen: PBMCs, collected around atezolizumab (anti-PD-L1) treatment. These receptors originate from a man between 50 and 59 years old with urothelial cancer.

The J gene is TRBJ2-3, the V gene TRBV19; maybe TRBD1 (7 bases). This CDR3 contains 15 residues. CDR1 is LNHDA, CDR2 SQIVND, per germline (reference sequence). V lost 5 bases and J lost 2, with 14 bases in between. The CDR3 coding sequence is TGTGCCAGTAGTCCAGGGGGGCCCCACACAGATACGCAGTATTTT. Residues: CASSPGGPHTDTQYF.

This clone was seen a handful of times. The chain has TRBV13 and TRBJ1-1; maybe TRBD1 (6 bases). Trimming left V 3 bases short and J 1 base short, with 15 bases between. The germline V gene has CDR1 PRHDT and CDR2 FYEKMQ (reference sequence). The CDR3 sequence is 16 residues long. CDR3 DNA sequence: TGTGCCAGCAGCTTCTCCGCAACAGGGAGGAACACTGAAGCTTTCTTT. Translating it yields CASSFSATGRNTEAFF.

The chain couples TRBV27 to TRBJ2-3; D possibly corresponds to TRBD2 (5 bases). CDR3 size: 16 residues. Trimming removed 3 bases at V and 4 bases at J, with 17 bases between. CDR1 is MNHEY, CDR2 SMNVEV, per germline (reference sequence). CDR3: CASSFLRSGRADTQYF. CDR3 nucleotides: TGTGCCAGCAGTTTCCTAAGGAGCGGCCGCGCAGATACGCAGTATTTT.

V and J are TRBV4-1 and TRBJ1-1; D unresolved. Germline assignment: CDR1 MGHRA and CDR2 YSYEKL. V was shortened by 1 base and J by 1 base, with 16 bases between the two germline ends. The CDR3 covers 17 residues. CDR3 bases: TGCGCCAGCAGCCAAGGGGGAGGGAAGGGCTCGAACACTGAAGCTTTCTTT. Its translation: CASSQGGGKGSNTEAFF.

V usage is TRBV18 and J usage is TRBJ1-2, with 7 bases that match TRBD1. J gave up 8 bases and V 6 bases, and 6 bases lay outside the gene matches. Germline-derived CDR1 and CDR2 are KGHSH and LQKENI. This CDR3 has 12 residues. For the CDR3, the DNA is TGTGCCAGCTCGTCAACAGGGGACGGCTACACCTTC. Residues: CASSSTGDGYTF.

Only one count was recorded for this clone. The chain joins TRBV7-2 to TRBJ1-5; D not resolved. CDR1 and CDR2 from the germline V gene are SGHTA and FQGNSA. The length of the CDR3 is 15 residues. The V and J ends lost 1 base and 0 bases respectively, with 7 bases between them. Here the CDR3 reads CASSLVINSNQPQHF. The DNA for the CDR3 is TGTGCCAGCAGCTTAGTAATTAATAGCAATCAGCCCCAGCATTTT.

The chain links TRBV18 to TRBJ2-7; 10 positions agree with TRBD2. Germline V gene sequence: CDR1 KGHSH, CDR2 LQKENI. J was trimmed by 6 bases and V by 3 bases; bases with no gene match: 5. The CDR3 covers 14 residues. CDR3 region: CASSPQREGGEQYF. CDR3 nucleotides: TGTGCCAGCTCACCTCAGCGGGAGGGAGGCGAGCAGTACTTC.

This clone was seen only once. The junction differs from germline at one of its ends, possibly a read error. The rearrangement links TRBV4-1 to TRBJ1-1; D gene unclear. The CDR3 is made up of 18 amino acids. Germline V lookup: CDR1 MGHRA, CDR2 YSYEKL. CDR3 DNA sequence: TGCGCCAGCAGACAAGCAAGCGGGCCCAATTCACTGAACACTGAAGCTTTCTTT. Residues: CASRQASGPNSLNTEAFF.

This clone was counted once. This chain connects TRBV2 to TRBJ2-3; D is perhaps TRBD1 (5 bases). Trimming took 4 bases from V and 3 from J, leaving 17 bases between them. This CDR3 spans 16 amino acids. Germline CDR1 is SNHLY and CDR2 is FYNNEI. The CDR3 DNA follows: TGTGCCAGCAGTGTTCGGCGACAGAAACCGACAGATACGCAGTATTTT. It codes for CASSVRRQKPTDTQYF.

This CDR3 reads CASRIGIGRTEAFF. The CDR3 DNA is TGTGCCAGTAGAATTGGGATTGGGAGAACTGAAGCTTTCTTT. This chain uses TRBV6-5 with TRBJ1-1; D gene unclear. The ends were cut back, 9 bases at V and 5 bases at J, with 19 bases in the middle. This CDR3 is built from 14 residues. Germline V gene sequence: CDR1 MNHEY, CDR2 SVGAGI.

This clone turned up a few times. The genes are TRBV7-9 and TRBJ2-1, with a possible D match to TRBD2 (6 bases). The CDR3 is 16 amino acids. Germline-derived CDR1 and CDR2 are SEHNR and FQNEAQ (reference sequence). Trimming took 3 bases from V and 2 from J, leaving 14 bases between them. CDR3 DNA: TGTGCCAGCAGCTTGGGCCTTAGCGGCCCCTACAATGAGCAGTTCTTC. It is translated as CASSLGLSGPYNEQFF.

This clone is termed medium-sized (0.01 to 0.1%). The chain's CDR3 is CASSPRGVESPLHF. CDR3 coding DNA: TGTGCCAGTAGTCCCCGGGGGGTCGAGTCACCCCTCCACTTT. The rearrangement joins TRBV19 to TRBJ1-6; the D gene is possibly TRBD1 (5 bases). Germline CDR1 reads LNHDA; CDR2 reads SQIVND (reference sequence). V was clipped by 5 bases and J by 10 bases, with 15 bases between them. This CDR3 has 14 amino acids.

This clone was seen only once. The chain couples TRBV5-1 to TRBJ2-3, with 8 bases matching TRBD2. Germline V CDR1 and CDR2: SGHRS, YFSETQ. This CDR3 spans 15 amino acids. V lost 0 bases, J lost 2 bases, and 2 bases stayed unmatched. The CDR3 DNA sequence: TGCGCCAGCAGCTTGGGAGCGGGAGCCACAGATACGCAGTATTTT. Its protein is CASSLGAGATDTQYF.

The chain has TRBV21-1 and TRBJ1-6; TRBD1 is the table's D call and was not checked against the DNA. TRBV21-1 is a recognized pseudogene. The CDR3 is 18 residues long. CDR3 protein: CASSTKAEQGYDNSPLHF. Here the CDR3 DNA reads TGTGCCAGCAGCACAAAAGCAGAACAGGGGTACGATAATTCACCCCTCCACTTT.

This chain joins TRBV7-2 and TRBJ2-3; 10 bases align to TRBD2. V shed 1 base and J 4 bases; nucleotides not matched to a gene: 2. The CDR3 loop spans 15 amino acids. Germline CDR1 SGHTA, CDR2 FQGNSA. The CDR3 region is CASSLERGGADTQYF. DNA for the CDR3: TGTGCCAGCAGCTTAGAGCGGGGGGGCGCAGATACGCAGTATTTT.

The V and J genes are TRBV2 and TRBJ2-3; D not certain. This CDR3 region has 13 residues. V lost 5 bases and J 5 bases, leaving 11 bases between the germline ends. Germline values: CDR1 SNHLY, CDR2 FYNNEI. CDR3 in DNA: TGTGCCAGCAGTTTTGCGTACGGAGATACGCAGTATTTT. Encoded protein: CASSFAYGDTQYF.

The V gene is TRBV6-5, the J gene TRBJ2-7; D is ambiguous. This CDR3 spans 15 amino acids. The germline CDR1 and CDR2 sequences are MNHEY and SVGAGI. V was trimmed by 2 bases and J by 0 bases, leaving 11 bases between them. CDR3 sequence: CASSYDSRGSYEQYF. The CDR3 DNA reads TGTGCCAGCAGTTACGACTCCCGTGGCTCCTACGAGCAGTACTTC.

Regarding this clone: Different DNA sequences within this sample yield the same CDR3. This chain connects TRBV5-1 to TRBJ2-5; 8 bases are a match to TRBD2. CDR3 length: 14 residues. The V gene end was trimmed by 2 bases and the J gene end by 4 bases; junction bases not matched to a gene: 4. The V gene's germline CDR1 is SGHRS and CDR2 YFSETQ. The CDR3 here is CASSLDRGGETQYF. The CDR3 coding sequence is TGCGCCAGCAGCTTAGATCGGGGGGGAGAGACCCAGTACTTC.

The V gene is TRBV19, the J gene TRBJ2-4, with TRBD2 matching 12 bases. The length of the CDR3 is 18 residues. Germline V gene lookup returns CDR1 LNHDA and CDR2 SQIVND (reference sequence). Trimming at V came to 1 base and at J to 15 bases, leaving 19 bases not matched to a gene. CDR3 loop: CASSIGPPMTSGGVVGYF. The CDR3 DNA reads as TGTGCCAGTAGTATAGGGCCCCCTATGACTAGCGGGGGCGTCGTGGGGTACTTC.

The V call is TRBV9, the J call TRBJ2-1; TRBD1 agrees at 10 bases. The CDR3 consists of 16 residues. CDR1 is SGDLS, CDR2 YYNGEE, per germline. V lost 4 bases to trimming and J lost 3 bases; unmatched junction nucleotides: 7. CDR3 in amino acids: CASSLQTGGIYNEQFF. The CDR3 DNA sequence: TGTGCCAGCAGCTTACAGACAGGGGGCATCTACAATGAGCAGTTCTTC.

The genes are TRBV27 and TRBJ2-2; 11 bases align to TRBD2. V was clipped by 7 bases and J by 8 bases; unmatched bases: 12. The CDR3 covers 16 residues. Per the germline V gene, CDR1 is MNHEY and CDR2 is SMNVEV (reference sequence). Here the CDR3 reads CASTVLAGAYRGELFF. CDR3 in DNA: TGTGCCAGCACCGTACTAGCGGGGGCCTACCGAGGGGAGCTGTTTTTT.

The chain recombines TRBV25-1 with TRBJ1-2; TRBD1 matches at 7 bases. Germline-derived CDR1 and CDR2 are MGHDK and SYGVNS. This CDR3 spans 15 amino acids. V dropped 3 bases and J dropped 5; count of bases not matched to a gene: 9. The CDR3 region is CASSDPGQAVYGYTF. The CDR3 bases are TGTGCCAGCAGTGACCCTGGACAGGCCGTTTATGGCTACACCTTC.

The rearrangement joins TRBV7-9 to TRBJ2-1, with a tentative D call TRBD1 (5 bases). Trimming pared 1 base from V and 0 bases from J, leaving 7 bases between. Germline loops: CDR1 SEHNR, CDR2 FQNEAQ (reference sequence). There are 15 residues in the CDR3. The CDR3 here is CASSLDRNSYNEQFF. DNA of the CDR3: TGTGCCAGCAGCTTAGACAGGAACTCCTACAATGAGCAGTTCTTC.